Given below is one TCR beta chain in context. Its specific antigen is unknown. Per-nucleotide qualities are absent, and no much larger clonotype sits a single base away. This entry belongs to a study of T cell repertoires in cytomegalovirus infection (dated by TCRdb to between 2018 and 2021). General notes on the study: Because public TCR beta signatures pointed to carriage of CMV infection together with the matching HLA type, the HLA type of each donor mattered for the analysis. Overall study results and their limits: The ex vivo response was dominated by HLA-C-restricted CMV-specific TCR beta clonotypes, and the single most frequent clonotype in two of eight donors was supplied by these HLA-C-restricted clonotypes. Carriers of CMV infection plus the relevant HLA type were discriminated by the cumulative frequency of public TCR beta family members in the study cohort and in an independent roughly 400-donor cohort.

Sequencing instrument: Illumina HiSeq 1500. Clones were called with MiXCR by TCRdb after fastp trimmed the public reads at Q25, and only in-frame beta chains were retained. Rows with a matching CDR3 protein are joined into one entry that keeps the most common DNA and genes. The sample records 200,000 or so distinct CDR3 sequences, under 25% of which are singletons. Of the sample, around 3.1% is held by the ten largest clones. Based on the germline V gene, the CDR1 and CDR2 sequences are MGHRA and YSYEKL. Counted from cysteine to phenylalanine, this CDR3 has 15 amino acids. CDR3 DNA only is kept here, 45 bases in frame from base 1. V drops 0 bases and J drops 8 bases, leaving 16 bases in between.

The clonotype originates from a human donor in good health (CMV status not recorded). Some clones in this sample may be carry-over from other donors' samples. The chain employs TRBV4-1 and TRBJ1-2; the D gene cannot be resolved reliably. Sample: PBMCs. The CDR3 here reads CASSQDQDASGGYTF. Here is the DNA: TGCGCCAGCAGCCAAGATCAAGACGCCTCTGGGGGCTACACCTTC.